This entry is about one TCR beta chain. Its antigen is not identified. The V segment lost 1 base and the J segment 6 bases; nucleotides outside the gene matches: 8. This CDR3 region has 16 residues. The germline CDR1 and CDR2 sequences are KGHSH and LQKENI. The data belong to a study of shared clonotypes between healthy human individuals. Study overall: Ranging from 18 to 49 in age, donors were two women and a few men.

Sequenced by immunoSEQ multiplex PCR; TCRdb stores in-frame clones only, minus some. The sample gives more than 2 million clones, about 94% of which show up once; roughly 0.13% is in the top ten. Those who donated were healthy HIV-negative adults, with no recent acute infections or vaccinations reported. The study separated CD4+ cells into CD45RA+ naive and CD45RA-negative memory subsets. Broader study findings: Though the depth was large, rarefaction showed that sorted-subset sequencing was incomplete.

The chain carries TRBV18 and TRBJ1-3; TRBD1 matches 8 bases. The sequence was collected from a man between 18 and 35 years old in good health. Specimen: naive CD4+ T cells sorted from blood. The subset is: CD45RA+ positively selected. This CDR3 reads CASSPQEGTGLNTIYF. The CDR3 DNA reads TGTGCCAGCTCACCACAAGAAGGGACAGGACTAAACACCATATATTTT.